Below, one T cell receptor (beta chain) is given with its context. The data are from a study of shared clonotypes between healthy human individuals. This CDR3 is 16 amino acids long. Trimming cost V 5 bases and J 5 bases; bases outside gene matches: 12. CDR1 SGHNT and CDR2 YENEEA come from the germline V gene. Method: immunoSEQ multiplex PCR; TCRdb's copy keeps in-frame clones and lacks some. The repertoire holds hundreds of thousands of clones, with about 96% as singletons. This receptor was obtained from a woman in her 30s in good health. V is TRBV11-3 and J is TRBJ1-1, with TRBD1 identical over 9 bases. The material sequenced was naive CD4+ T cells sorted from blood. Subset meaning: CD45RA+ positively selected. CDR3 in DNA: TGTGCCAGCAGCCAAACACCGGGACAGGGAAAAACTGAAGCTTTCTTT. Translating it yields CASSQTPGQGKTEAFF.